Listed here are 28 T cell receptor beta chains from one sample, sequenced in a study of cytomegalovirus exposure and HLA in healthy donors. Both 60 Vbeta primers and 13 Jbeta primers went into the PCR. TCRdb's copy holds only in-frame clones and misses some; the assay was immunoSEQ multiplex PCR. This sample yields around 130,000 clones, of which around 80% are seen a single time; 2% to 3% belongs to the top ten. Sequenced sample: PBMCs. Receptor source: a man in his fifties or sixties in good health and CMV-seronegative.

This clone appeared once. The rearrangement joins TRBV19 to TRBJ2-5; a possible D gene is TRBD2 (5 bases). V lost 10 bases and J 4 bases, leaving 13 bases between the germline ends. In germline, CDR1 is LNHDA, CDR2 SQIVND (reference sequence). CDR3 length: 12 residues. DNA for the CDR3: TGTGCCACTAAGGACGGAGGAGAGACCCAGTACTTC. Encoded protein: CATKDGGETQYF.

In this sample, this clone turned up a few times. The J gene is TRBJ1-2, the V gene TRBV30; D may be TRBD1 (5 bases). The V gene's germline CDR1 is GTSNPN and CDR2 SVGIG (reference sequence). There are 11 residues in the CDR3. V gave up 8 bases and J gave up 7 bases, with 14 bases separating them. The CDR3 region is CARTEGLGYTF. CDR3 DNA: TGTGCCAGGACGGAGGGACTTGGCTACACCTTC.

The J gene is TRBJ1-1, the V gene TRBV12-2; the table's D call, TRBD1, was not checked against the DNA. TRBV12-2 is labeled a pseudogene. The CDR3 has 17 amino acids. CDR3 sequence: CASRPRSPGQSNTEAFF. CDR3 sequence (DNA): TGTGCAAGTCGCCCTAGAAGTCCCGGACAGTCGAACACTGAAGCTTTCTTT.

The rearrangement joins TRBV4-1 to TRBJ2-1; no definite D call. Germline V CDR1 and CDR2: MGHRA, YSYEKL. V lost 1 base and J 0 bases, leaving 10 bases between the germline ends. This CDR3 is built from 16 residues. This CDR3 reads CASSQAPVSSYNEQFF. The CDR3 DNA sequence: TGCGCCAGCAGCCAAGCTCCGGTGAGCTCCTACAATGAGCAGTTCTTC.

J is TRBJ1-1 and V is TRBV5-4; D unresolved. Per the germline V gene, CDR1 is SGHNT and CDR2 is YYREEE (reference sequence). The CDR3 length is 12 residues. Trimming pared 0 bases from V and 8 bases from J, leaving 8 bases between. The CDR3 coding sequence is TGTGCCAGCAGCTTGGGGAGTTCGGAAGCTTTCTTT. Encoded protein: CASSLGSSEAFF.

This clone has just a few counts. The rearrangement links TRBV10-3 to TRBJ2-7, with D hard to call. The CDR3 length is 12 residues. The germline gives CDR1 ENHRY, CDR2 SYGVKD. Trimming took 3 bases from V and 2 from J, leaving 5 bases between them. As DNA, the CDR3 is TGTGCCATCAGTGACAAAACCTACGAGCAGTACTTC. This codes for CAISDKTYEQYF.

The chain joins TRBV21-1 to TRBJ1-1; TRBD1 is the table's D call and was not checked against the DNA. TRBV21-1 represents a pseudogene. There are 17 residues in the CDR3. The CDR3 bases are TGTGCCAGCAGCAAAGCGCGAGACAGGGTAATTAACACTGAAGCTTTCTTT. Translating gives CASSKARDRVINTEAFF.

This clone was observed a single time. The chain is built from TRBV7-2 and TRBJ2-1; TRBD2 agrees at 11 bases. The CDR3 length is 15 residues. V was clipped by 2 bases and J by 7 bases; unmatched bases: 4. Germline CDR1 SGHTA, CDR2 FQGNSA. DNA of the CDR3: TGTGCCAGCAGCTTATGGGCTAGCGGGGGGAATGAGCAGTTCTTC. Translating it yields CASSLWASGGNEQFF. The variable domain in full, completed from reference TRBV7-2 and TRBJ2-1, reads GAGVSQSPSNKVTEKGKDVELRCDPISGHTALYWYRQSLGQGLEFLIYFQGNSAPDKSGLPSDRFSAERTGGSVSTLTIQRTQQEDSAVYLCASSLWASGGNEQFFGPGTRLTVL.

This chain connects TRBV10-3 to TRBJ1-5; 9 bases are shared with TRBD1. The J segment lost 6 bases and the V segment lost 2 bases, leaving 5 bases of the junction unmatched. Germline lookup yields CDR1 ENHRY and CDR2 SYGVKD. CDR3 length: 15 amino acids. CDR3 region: CAISEGDRETQPQHF. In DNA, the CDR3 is TGTGCCATCAGTGAGGGGGACAGGGAGACTCAGCCCCAGCATTTT.

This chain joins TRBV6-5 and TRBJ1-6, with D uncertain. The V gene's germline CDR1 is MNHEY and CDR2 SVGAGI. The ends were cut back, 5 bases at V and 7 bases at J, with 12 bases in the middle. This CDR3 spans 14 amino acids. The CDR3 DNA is TGTGCCAGCAGTGCCCGGGAGAGGAATTCACCCCTCCACTTT. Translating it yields CASSARERNSPLHF.

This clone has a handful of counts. The CDR3 nucleotides read TGTGCCAGCAGTCAAAATCAGCGAGAAAAACTGTTTTTT. Amino acids: CASSQNQREKLFF. V and J are TRBV2 and TRBJ1-4, with unresolved D. Trimming took off 5 bases at V and 8 bases at J, with 12 bases between the two ends. Per the germline V gene, CDR1 is SNHLY and CDR2 is FYNNEI. The CDR3 is made up of 13 amino acids.

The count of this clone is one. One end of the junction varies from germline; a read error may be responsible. The DNA of the CDR3 is TGTGCCAGCAGTTCAGACAGGGGGAGCATTCAGCCCCAGCATTTT. Its protein is CASSSDRGSIQPQHF. V usage is TRBV6-1 and J usage is TRBJ1-5; 9 bases fit TRBD1. Germline CDR1 MNHNS, CDR2 SASEGT. The CDR3 loop spans 15 amino acids.

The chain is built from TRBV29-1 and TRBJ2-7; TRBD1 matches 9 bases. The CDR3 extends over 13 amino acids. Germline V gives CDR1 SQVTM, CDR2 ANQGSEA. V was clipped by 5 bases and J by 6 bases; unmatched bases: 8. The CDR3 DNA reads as TGCAGCGTTCAAAAACAGGGGGCGGGCGAGCAGTACTTC. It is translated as CSVQKQGAGEQYF.

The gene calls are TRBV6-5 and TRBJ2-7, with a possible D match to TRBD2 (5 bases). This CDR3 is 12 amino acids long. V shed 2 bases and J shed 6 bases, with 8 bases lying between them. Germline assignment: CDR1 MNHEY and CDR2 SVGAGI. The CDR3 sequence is CASSYRGSEQYF. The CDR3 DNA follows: TGTGCCAGCAGTTACCGGGGAAGCGAGCAGTACTTC.

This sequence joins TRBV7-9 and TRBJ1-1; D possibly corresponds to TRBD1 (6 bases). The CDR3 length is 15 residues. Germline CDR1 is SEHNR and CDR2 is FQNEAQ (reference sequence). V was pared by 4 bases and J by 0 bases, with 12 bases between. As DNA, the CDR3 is TGTGCCAGCAGCTACCTGACAGGACTGAACACTGAAGCTTTCTTT. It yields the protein CASSYLTGLNTEAFF.

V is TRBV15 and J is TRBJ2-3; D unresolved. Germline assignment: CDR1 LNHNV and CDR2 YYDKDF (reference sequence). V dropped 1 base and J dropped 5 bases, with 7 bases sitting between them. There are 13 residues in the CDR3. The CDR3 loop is CATSRVDRDTQYF. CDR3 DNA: TGTGCCACCAGCAGAGTTGATAGAGATACGCAGTATTTT.

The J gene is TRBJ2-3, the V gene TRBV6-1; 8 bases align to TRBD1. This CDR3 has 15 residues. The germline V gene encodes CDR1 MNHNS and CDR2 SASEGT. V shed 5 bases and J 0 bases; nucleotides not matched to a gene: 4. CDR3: CASSTRQGSTDTQYF. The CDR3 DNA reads TGTGCCAGCAGTACCCGACAGGGGAGCACAGATACGCAGTATTTT.

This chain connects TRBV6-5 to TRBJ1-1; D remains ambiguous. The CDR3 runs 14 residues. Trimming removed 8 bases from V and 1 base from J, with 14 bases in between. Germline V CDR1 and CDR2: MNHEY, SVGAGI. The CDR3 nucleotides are TGTGCCAGCTCGGCGGGGTGGGGGAACACTGAAGCTTTCTTT. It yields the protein CASSAGWGNTEAFF.

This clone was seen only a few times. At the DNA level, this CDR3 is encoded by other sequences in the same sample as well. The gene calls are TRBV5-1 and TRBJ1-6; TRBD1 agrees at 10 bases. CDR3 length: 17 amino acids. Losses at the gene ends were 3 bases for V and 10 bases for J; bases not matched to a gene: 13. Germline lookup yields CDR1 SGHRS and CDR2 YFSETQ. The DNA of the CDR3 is TGCGCCAGCAGCTGGACCGGGACAGGGGATTCAGGCTCACCCCTCCACTTT. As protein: CASSWTGTGDSGSPLHF. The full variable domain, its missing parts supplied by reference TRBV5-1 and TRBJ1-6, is KAGVTQTPRYLIKTRGQQVTLSCSPISGHRSVSWYQQTPGQGLQFLFEYFSETQRNKGNFPGRFSGRQFSNSRSEMNVSTLELGDSALYLCASSWTGTGDSGSPLHFGNGTRLTVT.

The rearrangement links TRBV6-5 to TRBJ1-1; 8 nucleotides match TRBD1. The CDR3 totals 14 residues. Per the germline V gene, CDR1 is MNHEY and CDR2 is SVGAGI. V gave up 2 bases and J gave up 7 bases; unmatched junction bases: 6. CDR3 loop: CASSYGQGRGEAFF. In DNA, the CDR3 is TGTGCCAGCAGTTACGGACAGGGAAGGGGTGAAGCTTTCTTT.

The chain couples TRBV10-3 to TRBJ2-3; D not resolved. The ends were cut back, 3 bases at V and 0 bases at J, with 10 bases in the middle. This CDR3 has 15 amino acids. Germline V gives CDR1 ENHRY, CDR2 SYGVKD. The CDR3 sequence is CAISEPVASTDTQYF. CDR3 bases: TGTGCCATCAGTGAACCAGTTGCTAGCACAGATACGCAGTATTTT.

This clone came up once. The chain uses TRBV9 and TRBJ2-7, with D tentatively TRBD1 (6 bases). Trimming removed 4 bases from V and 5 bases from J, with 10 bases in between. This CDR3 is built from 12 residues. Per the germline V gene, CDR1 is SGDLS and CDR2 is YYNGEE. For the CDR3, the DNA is TGTGCCAGCAGCCCGGACAGCAACGAGCAGTACTTC. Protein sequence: CASSPDSNEQYF.

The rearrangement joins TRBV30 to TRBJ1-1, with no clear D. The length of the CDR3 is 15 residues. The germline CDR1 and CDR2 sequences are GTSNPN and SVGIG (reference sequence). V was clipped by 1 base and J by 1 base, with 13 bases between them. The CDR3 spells CAWSAGVTRNTEAFF. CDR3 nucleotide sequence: TGTGCCTGGAGTGCCGGGGTGACCAGGAACACTGAAGCTTTCTTT. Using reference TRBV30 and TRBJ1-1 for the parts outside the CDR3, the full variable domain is SQTIHQWPATLVQPVGSPLSLECTVEGTSNPNLYWYRQAAGRGLQLLFYSVGIGQISSEVPQNLSASRPQDRQFILSSKKLLLSDSGFYLCAWSAGVTRNTEAFFGQGTRLTVV.

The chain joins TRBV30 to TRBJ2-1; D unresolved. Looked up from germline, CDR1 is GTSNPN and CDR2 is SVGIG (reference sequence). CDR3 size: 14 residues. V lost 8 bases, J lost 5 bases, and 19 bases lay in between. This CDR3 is CARSRLSGHNEQFF. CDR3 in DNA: TGTGCCCGTTCCCGGCTGTCGGGTCACAATGAGCAGTTCTTC.

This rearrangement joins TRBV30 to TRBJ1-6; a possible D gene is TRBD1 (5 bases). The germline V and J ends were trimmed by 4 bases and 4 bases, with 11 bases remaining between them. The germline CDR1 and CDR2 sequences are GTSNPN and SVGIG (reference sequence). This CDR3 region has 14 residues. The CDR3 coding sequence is TGTGCCTGGACAGGGAAAAATTATAATTCACCCCTCCACTTT. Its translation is CAWTGKNYNSPLHF. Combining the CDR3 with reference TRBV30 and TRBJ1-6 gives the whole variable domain SQTIHQWPATLVQPVGSPLSLECTVEGTSNPNLYWYRQAAGRGLQLLFYSVGIGQISSEVPQNLSASRPQDRQFILSSKKLLLSDSGFYLCAWTGKNYNSPLHFGNGTRLTVT.

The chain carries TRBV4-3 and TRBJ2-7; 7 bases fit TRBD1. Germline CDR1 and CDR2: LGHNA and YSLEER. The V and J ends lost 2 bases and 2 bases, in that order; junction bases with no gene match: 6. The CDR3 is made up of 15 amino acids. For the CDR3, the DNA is TGCGCCAGCAGCCAAACAGGGGATGGGGCCTACGAGCAGTACTTC. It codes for CASSQTGDGAYEQYF.

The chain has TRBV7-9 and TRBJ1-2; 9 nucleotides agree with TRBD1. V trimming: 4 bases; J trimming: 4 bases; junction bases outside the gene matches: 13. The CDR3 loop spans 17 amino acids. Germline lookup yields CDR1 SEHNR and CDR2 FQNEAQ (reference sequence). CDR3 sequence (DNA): TGTGCCAGCAGCTCCCCCGAGGACAGGGGAGGAGGCTATGGCTACACCTTC. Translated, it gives CASSSPEDRGGGYGYTF.

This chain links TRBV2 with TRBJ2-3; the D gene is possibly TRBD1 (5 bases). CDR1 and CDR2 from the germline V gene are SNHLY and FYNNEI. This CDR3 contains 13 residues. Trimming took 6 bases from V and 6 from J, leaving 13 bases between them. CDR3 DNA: TGTGCCAGCAGCGGCAACAGGAAGGATACGCAGTATTTT. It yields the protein CASSGNRKDTQYF.